Below, 24 T cell receptor beta chains from the same sample are listed, as sequenced in a study of T-cell reconstitution after alpha-beta-depleted transplantation in children. TCRbeta library preparation incorporated unique molecular identifiers. MiXCR, applied by TCRdb to the PCR reads, yields one record per CDR3 protein. The data show approximately 510,000 distinct CDR3 sequences, 15% to 20% seen once. This specimen was PBMCs from the stem cell graft donor, taken from the stem cell graft. The source of these receptors is a human donor who donated a stem cell graft to a child with acute lymphoblastic leukemia.

The sample holds a few counts of this clonotype. V and J are TRBV21-1 and TRBJ2-3; the table calls TRBD2, which could not be checked here. TRBV21-1 is flagged as a pseudogene. CDR3 length: 17 amino acids. The CDR3 region is CASSKRGLAPQGDTQYF. CDR3 nucleotides: TGTGCCAGCAGCAAAAGGGGACTAGCGCCCCAAGGAGATACGCAGTATTTT.

This chain links TRBV7-6 with TRBJ1-3; D is unclear. V gave up 7 bases and J gave up 2 bases, with 3 bases separating them. The CDR3 is 11 residues long. Looked up from germline, CDR1 is SGHVS and CDR2 is FNYEAQ. Written as DNA, the CDR3 is TGTGCCAGCACTACTGGAAACACCATATATTTT. Translation gives CASTTGNTIYF.

The sample holds a few counts of this clonotype. In DNA, the CDR3 is TGTGCCATCAGTGATTCCCAGGGTCGACGGGGAAAGGACGAGCAGTACTTC. Protein: CAISDSQGRRGKDEQYF. The genes are TRBV10-3 and TRBJ2-7; D possibly uses TRBD1 or TRBD2 (5 bases each). From germline, CDR1 is ENHRY and CDR2 SYGVKD. This CDR3 is 17 amino acids long. The ends were cut back, 3 bases at V and 5 bases at J, with 23 bases in the middle.

V is TRBV12-3 or TRBV12-4 and J is TRBJ1-2; D gene unclear. Trimming shortened V by 7 bases and J by 0 bases, and 6 bases separated the two germline ends. The CDR3 has 12 residues. The CDR3 spells CASTLTNYGYTF. CDR3 DNA sequence: TGTGCCAGCACCCTAACTAACTATGGCTACACCTTC.

This clonotype was recorded once. The gene calls are TRBV20-1 and TRBJ1-1; TRBD1 is a possible D gene (6 bases). The CDR3 contains 15 residues. From germline, CDR1 is DFQATT and CDR2 SNEGSKA (reference sequence). Trimming removed 5 bases from V and 2 bases from J, with 18 bases in between. The CDR3 protein is CSARGTYAGNTEAFF. The CDR3 coding sequence is TGCAGTGCTCGTGGGACATACGCCGGTAACACTGAAGCTTTCTTT.

This clonotype was picked up a small number of times. The chain carries TRBV21-1 and TRBJ2-2; TRBD1, the table's D call, lacks a check against the DNA. TRBV21-1 is assigned pseudogene status. The CDR3 extends over 19 amino acids. This CDR3 reads CASSIRDSYTRANTGELFF. The CDR3 DNA reads as TGTGCCAGCAGCATCCGGGACAGCTACACTAGGGCGAACACCGGGGAGCTGTTTTTT.

This clonotype has a count of ten or more. The chain joins TRBV7-8 to TRBJ2-1; no firm D call. Germline lookup yields CDR1 SGHVS and CDR2 FQNEAQ. The CDR3 runs to 13 residues. Between the trimmed V and J ends, which lost 1 base and 7 bases, there was a span of 8 bases. CDR3 protein: CASSLGTLNEQFF. The CDR3, as DNA: TGTGCCAGCAGCTTAGGCACTCTAAATGAGCAGTTCTTC.

CDR3 nucleotides: TGTGCCAGCAGCCTCTCCTTGGGCCGAAGCTCCTACAATGAGCAGTTCTTC. Protein: CASSLSLGRSSYNEQFF. The chain recombines TRBV7-9 with TRBJ2-1; D gene uncertain. Trimming removed 5 bases from V and 0 bases from J, with 17 bases in between. This CDR3 has 17 amino acids. Germline assignment: CDR1 SEHNR and CDR2 FQNEAQ (reference sequence). Based on the CDR3 plus reference TRBV7-9 and TRBJ2-1, the full variable domain is DTGVSQNPRHKITKRGQNVTFRCDPISEHNRLYWYRQTLGQGPEFLTYFQNEAQLEKSRLLSDRFSAERPKGSFSTLEIQRTEQGDSAMYLCASSLSLGRSSYNEQFFGPGTRLTVL.

The CDR3: CASSLAGTPSREQYF. The CDR3 DNA is TGTGCCAGCAGTTTAGCAGGGACTCCTTCTCGCGAGCAGTACTTC. V is TRBV27 and J is TRBJ2-7, with D perhaps matching TRBD2 (6 bases). Trimming took off 2 bases at V and 6 bases at J, with 17 bases between the two ends. The CDR3 length is 15 residues. From germline, CDR1 is MNHEY and CDR2 SMNVEV (reference sequence).

This clonotype was seen a handful of times. The chain uses TRBV5-6 and TRBJ2-7; D unclear. Germline values: CDR1 SGHDT, CDR2 YYEEEE. With 2 bases removed from V and 1 base from J, the gap between germline ends came to 13 bases. The length of the CDR3 is 15 residues. The CDR3 nucleotides read TGTGCCAGCAGCTTTCAGGCCACCCTTTCCTACGAGCAGTACTTC. Its translation is CASSFQATLSYEQYF.

The chain employs TRBV13 and TRBJ1-1; D remains unclear. V shed 5 bases and J shed 1 base, with 14 bases lying between them. The CDR3 spans 15 residues. CDR1 and CDR2 (germline): PRHDT, FYEKMQ (reference sequence). CDR3 sequence: CASSPRGKGNTEAFF. DNA of the CDR3: TGTGCCAGCAGCCCGAGAGGAAAGGGGAACACTGAAGCTTTCTTT.

This clonotype was found a few times. The chain has TRBV20-1 and TRBJ2-1, with 8 bases that match TRBD2. The CDR3 runs 16 residues. Germline assignment: CDR1 DFQATT and CDR2 SNEGSKA (reference sequence). Trimming took 3 bases from V and 0 from J; bases not matched to a gene: 7. CDR3 bases: TGCAGTGCTAGCGCCCTAGCGGGCTACTCCTACAATGAGCAGTTCTTC. Its protein product is CSASALAGYSYNEQFF.

The rearrangement links TRBV4-2 to TRBJ2-4; TRBD2 aligns across 9 bases. Per germline, CDR1 LGHNA and CDR2 YNFKEQ. With 0 bases clipped from V and 2 bases from J, the junction kept 11 bases outside the gene matches. The CDR3 contains 19 residues. The CDR3 loop reads CASSQEEAQLAGSKNIQYF. The CDR3, as DNA: TGTGCCAGCAGCCAAGAAGAAGCCCAGCTAGCGGGATCCAAAAACATTCAGTACTTC.

Only a few counts were recorded for this clonotype. This chain links TRBV10-3 with TRBJ2-7, with D perhaps matching TRBD2 (6 bases). This CDR3 contains 18 residues. Between the trimmed V and J ends, which lost 2 bases and 7 bases, there was a span of 27 bases. Germline V gene sequence: CDR1 ENHRY, CDR2 SYGVKD. CDR3 in DNA: TGTGCCATCAGTGAGCCCAATGCCAAGGGTCAGGGAGGTAGGGAGCAGTACTTC. Translation: CAISEPNAKGQGGREQYF.

The chain employs TRBV29-1 and TRBJ2-1; 8 bases match TRBD2. With 2 bases clipped from V and 4 bases from J, the junction kept 7 bases outside the gene matches. The CDR3 is 15 amino acids. CDR1 is SQVTM and CDR2 is ANQGSEA in the germline V gene. The CDR3 reads CSVESAGGKYNEQFF. Here the CDR3 DNA reads TGCAGCGTTGAATCGGCGGGAGGCAAATACAATGAGCAGTTCTTC.

The chain joins TRBV5-6 to TRBJ2-2, with D possibly TRBD2 on 7 matching bases. This CDR3 is built from 15 residues. CDR1 is SGHDT, CDR2 YYEEEE, per germline. V shed 3 bases and J shed 4 bases, with 13 bases lying between them. The CDR3 loop reads CASSSGGGFTGELFF. CDR3 DNA: TGTGCCAGCAGCTCGGGCGGGGGCTTCACCGGGGAGCTGTTTTTT.

This clonotype was counted a few times. The genes are TRBV6-1 and TRBJ2-7; D is perhaps TRBD2 (6 bases). Per germline, CDR1 MNHNS and CDR2 SASEGT. The CDR3 covers 14 residues. The V end was cut by 3 bases, the J end by 2 bases, with 11 bases between. This CDR3 is CASSDLAGTYEQYF. In nucleotides, the CDR3 is TGTGCCAGCAGTGACCTGGCGGGAACCTACGAGCAGTACTTC.

This clonotype was counted a few times. The gene calls are TRBV12-3 or TRBV12-4 and TRBJ2-7; D not resolved. V gave up 2 bases and J gave up 7 bases, with 3 bases separating them. There are 10 residues in the CDR3. The CDR3 DNA follows: TGTGCCAGCAGTTTACGTGAGCAGTACTTC. It translates to CASSLREQYF.

This sequence joins TRBV7-9 and TRBJ2-3, with 10 bases fitting TRBD2. Trimming removed 5 bases from V and 6 bases from J; junction bases left unmatched: 8. Per germline, CDR1 SEHNR and CDR2 FQNEAQ (reference sequence). The CDR3 consists of 15 residues. CDR3 coding DNA: TGTGCCAGCAGCGACCCGTCTAGCGGGAGTGATACGCAGTATTTT. Protein: CASSDPSSGSDTQYF.

The genes are TRBV21-1 and TRBJ2-1; the table gives TRBD2 as D, unverified against the DNA. TRBV21-1 is a known pseudogene. CDR3 length: 19 residues. CDR3 nucleotide sequence: TGTGCCAGCAGTCCTGTCCGCCGGGAACTAGATAGCTCCTACAATGAGCAGTTCTTC. Translating it yields CASSPVRRELDSSYNEQFF.

This clonotype showed up just a few times. This rearrangement joins TRBV27 to TRBJ2-5, with a weak D call TRBD1 (5 bases). Germline loops: CDR1 MNHEY, CDR2 SMNVEV (reference sequence). This CDR3 contains 14 residues. Trimming took off 6 bases at V and 1 base at J, with 12 bases between the two ends. The CDR3 bases are TGTGCCAGCAGGGACCCGACAGTCCAAGAGACCCAGTACTTC. Translated, it gives CASRDPTVQETQYF.

This clonotype was found a few times. The V gene is TRBV11-2, the J gene TRBJ2-3, with D possibly being TRBD2 (5 bases). The ends were cut back, 3 bases at V and 4 bases at J, with 8 bases in the middle. Germline loops: CDR1 SGHAT, CDR2 FQNNGV. This CDR3 has 13 amino acids. This chain's CDR3 is CASSFVRADTQYF. The CDR3 nucleotides read TGTGCCAGCAGCTTTGTGCGGGCAGATACGCAGTATTTT.

The chain joins TRBV7-8 to TRBJ2-3; D ambiguous. V was pared by 4 bases and J by 5 bases, with 7 bases between. Per the germline V gene, CDR1 is SGHVS and CDR2 is FQNEAQ. This CDR3 contains 12 residues. The CDR3 bases are TGTGCCAGCAGCTCTGACCGAGATACGCAGTATTTT. This sequence encodes CASSSDRDTQYF.

This clonotype was observed a few times. This rearrangement joins TRBV12-3 or TRBV12-4 to TRBJ2-2; either TRBD1 or TRBD2 may supply D (5 bases each). The CDR3 extends over 11 amino acids. Trimming shortened V by 4 bases and J by 8 bases, and 5 bases separated the two germline ends. CDR3 residues: CASSWGGELFF. Written as DNA, the CDR3 is TGTGCCAGCAGTTGGGGGGGGGAGCTGTTTTTT.